The following is a T cell receptor (beta chain) sequence with its context. The data stem from a study of shared clonotypes between healthy human individuals. Study overall: Per-donor plates numbered three CD4 naive, three CD4 memory, two CD8 naive and one CD8 memory.

Generated by immunoSEQ multiplex PCR, the TCRdb table keeps only in-frame clones and is missing some. Here the sample spans 1.5 million to 2.5 million clones, approximately 95% being singletons. CD45RO-negative, CCR7-selected cells formed the naive CD8 fraction, which excluded terminally differentiated effector memory CD45RA+ cells. This TCR was recovered from a man between 18 and 35 years old in good health. The source material was naive CD8+ T cells sorted from blood.

CDR3 amino acids: CASSDLAGGNYEQYF. The CDR3 DNA reads TGTGCCAGCAGCGACCTCGCGGGGGGTAACTACGAGCAGTACTTC. V and J are TRBV7-9 and TRBJ2-7; 8 nucleotides match TRBD2. This CDR3 region has 15 residues. V was clipped by 5 bases and J by 3 bases; unmatched bases: 9. Looked up from germline, CDR1 is SEHNR and CDR2 is FQNEAQ (reference sequence).